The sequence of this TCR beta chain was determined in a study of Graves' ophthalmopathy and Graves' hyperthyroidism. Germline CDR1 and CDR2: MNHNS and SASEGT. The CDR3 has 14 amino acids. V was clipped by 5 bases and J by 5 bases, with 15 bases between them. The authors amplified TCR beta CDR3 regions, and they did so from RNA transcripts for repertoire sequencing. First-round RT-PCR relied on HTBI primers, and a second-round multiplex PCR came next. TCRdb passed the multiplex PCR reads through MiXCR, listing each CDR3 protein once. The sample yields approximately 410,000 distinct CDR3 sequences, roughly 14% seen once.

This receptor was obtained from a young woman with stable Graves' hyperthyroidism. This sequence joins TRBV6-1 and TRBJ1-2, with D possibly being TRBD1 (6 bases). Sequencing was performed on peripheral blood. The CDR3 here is CASSPDRSIYGYTF. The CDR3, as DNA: TGTGCCAGCAGTCCTGACAGGTCAATTTATGGCTACACCTTC.